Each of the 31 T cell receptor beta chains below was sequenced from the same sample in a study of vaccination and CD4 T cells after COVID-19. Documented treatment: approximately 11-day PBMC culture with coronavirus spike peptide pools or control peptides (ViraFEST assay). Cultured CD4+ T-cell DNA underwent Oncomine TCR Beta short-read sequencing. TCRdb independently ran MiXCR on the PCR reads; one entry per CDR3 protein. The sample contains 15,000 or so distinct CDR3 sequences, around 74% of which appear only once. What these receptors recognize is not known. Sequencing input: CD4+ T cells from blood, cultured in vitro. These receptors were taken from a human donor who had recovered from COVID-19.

CDR3 region: CASSSPGVVTEAFF. The CDR3 region has the DNA TGTGCCAGCAGCTCGCCCGGGGTGGTCACTGAAGCTTTCTTT. The chain has TRBV5-6 and TRBJ1-1; D uncertain. The germline gives CDR1 SGHDT, CDR2 YYEEEE. Between the trimmed V and J ends, which lost 3 bases and 4 bases, there was a span of 13 bases. This CDR3 contains 14 residues.

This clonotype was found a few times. The CDR3, as DNA: TGTGCCAGCAGCTACGGAAACCTCCCCACAGATACGCAGTATTTT. Protein: CASSYGNLPTDTQYF. The genes are TRBV7-6 and TRBJ2-3, with D unresolved. Germline assignment: CDR1 SGHVS and CDR2 FNYEAQ. Trimming took off 4 bases at V and 2 bases at J, with 13 bases between the two ends. This CDR3 is 15 amino acids long.

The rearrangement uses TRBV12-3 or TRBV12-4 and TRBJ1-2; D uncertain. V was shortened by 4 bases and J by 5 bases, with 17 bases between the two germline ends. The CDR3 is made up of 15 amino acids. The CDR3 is CASSSYQRVLYGYTF. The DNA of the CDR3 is TGTGCCAGCAGTTCTTACCAGAGGGTATTATATGGCTACACCTTC.

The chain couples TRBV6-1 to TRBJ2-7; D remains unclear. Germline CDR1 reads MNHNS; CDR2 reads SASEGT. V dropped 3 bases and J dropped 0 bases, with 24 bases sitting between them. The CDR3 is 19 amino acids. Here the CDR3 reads CASSESLTTYGRSSYEQYF. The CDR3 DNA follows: TGTGCCAGCAGTGAGTCTCTGACGACCTATGGCAGGAGCTCCTACGAGCAGTACTTC.

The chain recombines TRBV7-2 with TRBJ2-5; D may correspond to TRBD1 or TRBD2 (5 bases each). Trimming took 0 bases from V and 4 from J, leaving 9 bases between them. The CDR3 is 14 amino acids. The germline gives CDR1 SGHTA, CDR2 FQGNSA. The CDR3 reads CASSLAGTGETQYF. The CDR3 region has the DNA TGTGCCAGCAGCTTAGCAGGGACGGGAGAGACCCAGTACTTC.

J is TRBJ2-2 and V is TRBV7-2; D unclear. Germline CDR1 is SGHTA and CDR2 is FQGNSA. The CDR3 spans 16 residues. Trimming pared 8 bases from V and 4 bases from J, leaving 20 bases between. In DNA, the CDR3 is TGTGCCAGCTCCCGGAATCGAGGCACGGGCACCGGGGAGCTGTTTTTT. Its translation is CASSRNRGTGTGELFF.

The CDR3 loop is CAWSSGSNQPQHF. CDR3 nucleotide sequence: TGTGCCTGGAGTTCTGGTAGCAATCAGCCCCAGCATTTT. This rearrangement joins TRBV30 to TRBJ1-5, with D unresolved. There are 13 residues in the CDR3. Germline values: CDR1 GTSNPN, CDR2 SVGIG (reference sequence). Trimming pared 2 bases from V and 0 bases from J, leaving 5 bases between.

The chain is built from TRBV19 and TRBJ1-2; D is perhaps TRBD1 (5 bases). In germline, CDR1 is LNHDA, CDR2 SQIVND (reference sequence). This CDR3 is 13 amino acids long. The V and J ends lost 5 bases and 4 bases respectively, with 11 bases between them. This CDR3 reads CASSQAGTYGYTF. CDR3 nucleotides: TGTGCCAGTAGTCAAGCAGGGACCTATGGCTACACCTTC.

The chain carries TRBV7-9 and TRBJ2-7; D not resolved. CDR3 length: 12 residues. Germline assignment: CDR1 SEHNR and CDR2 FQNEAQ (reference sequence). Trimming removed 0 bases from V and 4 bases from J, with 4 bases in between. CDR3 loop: CASSLAEYEQYF. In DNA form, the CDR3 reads TGTGCCAGCAGCTTAGCTGAATACGAGCAGTACTTC.

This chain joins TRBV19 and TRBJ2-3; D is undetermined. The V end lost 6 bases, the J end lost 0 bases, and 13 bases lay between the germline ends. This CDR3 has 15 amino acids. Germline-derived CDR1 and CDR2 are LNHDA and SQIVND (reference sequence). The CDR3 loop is CASSLARTSTDTQYF. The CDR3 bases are TGTGCCAGTAGCCTGGCGAGAACTAGCACAGATACGCAGTATTTT.

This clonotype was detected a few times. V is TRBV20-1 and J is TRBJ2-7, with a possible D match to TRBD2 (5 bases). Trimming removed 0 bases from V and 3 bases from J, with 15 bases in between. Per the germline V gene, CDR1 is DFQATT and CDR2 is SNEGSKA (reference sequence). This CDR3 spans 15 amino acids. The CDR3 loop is CSAREGTSVNYEQYF. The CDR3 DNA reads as TGCAGTGCTAGAGAGGGTACTAGTGTAAACTACGAGCAGTACTTC.

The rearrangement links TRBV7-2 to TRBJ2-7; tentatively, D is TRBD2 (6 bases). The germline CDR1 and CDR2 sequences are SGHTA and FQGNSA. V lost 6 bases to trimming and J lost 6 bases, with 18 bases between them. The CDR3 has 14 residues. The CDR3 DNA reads TGTGCCAGCAGGGACGTAGCGGCCTCGGGCGAGCAGTACTTC. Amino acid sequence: CASRDVAASGEQYF.

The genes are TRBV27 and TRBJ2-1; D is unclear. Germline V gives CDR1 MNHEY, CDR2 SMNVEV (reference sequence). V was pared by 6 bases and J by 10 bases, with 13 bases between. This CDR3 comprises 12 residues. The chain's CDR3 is CASREGSREQFF. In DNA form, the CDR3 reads TGTGCCAGCAGGGAAGGATCTCGGGAGCAGTTCTTC.

CDR3 DNA sequence: TGCAGTGCTAGAGCGATTAGCTGGGGGGGCAATGAGCAGTTCTTC. Translation: CSARAISWGGNEQFF. The chain joins TRBV20-1 to TRBJ2-1; 7 bases match TRBD2. The CDR3 has 15 residues. Germline values: CDR1 DFQATT, CDR2 SNEGSKA (reference sequence). The ends lost 1 base at V and 6 bases at J; junction bases unmatched: 9.

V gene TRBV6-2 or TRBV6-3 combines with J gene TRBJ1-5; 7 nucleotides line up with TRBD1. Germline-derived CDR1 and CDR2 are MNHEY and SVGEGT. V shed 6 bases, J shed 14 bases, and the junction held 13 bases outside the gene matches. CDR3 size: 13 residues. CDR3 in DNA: TGTGCCAGCAGGCCACAGGGGCCCTCTGGTGAGCATTTT. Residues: CASRPQGPSGEHF.

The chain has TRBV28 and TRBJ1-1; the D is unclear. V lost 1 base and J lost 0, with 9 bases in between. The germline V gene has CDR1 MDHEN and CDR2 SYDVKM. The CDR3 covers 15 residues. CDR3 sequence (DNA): TGTGCCAGCAGTTTATACCGGGGTATGAACACTGAAGCTTTCTTT. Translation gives CASSLYRGMNTEAFF.

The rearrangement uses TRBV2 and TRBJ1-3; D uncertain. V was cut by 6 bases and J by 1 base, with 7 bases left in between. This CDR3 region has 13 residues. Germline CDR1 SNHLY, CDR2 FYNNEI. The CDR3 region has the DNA TGTGCCAGCAGGACTCAGTCTGGAAACACCATATATTTT. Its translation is CASRTQSGNTIYF.

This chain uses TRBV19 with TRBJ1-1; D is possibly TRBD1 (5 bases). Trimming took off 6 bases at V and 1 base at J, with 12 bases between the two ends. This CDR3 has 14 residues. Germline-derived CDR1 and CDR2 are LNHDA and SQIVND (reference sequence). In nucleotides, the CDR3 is TGTGCCAGTAGCAGGGTCGGCTGGAACACTGAAGCTTTCTTT. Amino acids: CASSRVGWNTEAFF. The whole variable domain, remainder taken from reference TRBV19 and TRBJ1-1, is DGGITQSPKYLFRKEGQNVTLSCEQNLNHDAMYWYRQDPGQGLRLIYYSQIVNDFQKGDIAEGYSVSREKKESFPLTVTSAQKNPTAFYLCASSRVGWNTEAFFGQGTRLTVV.

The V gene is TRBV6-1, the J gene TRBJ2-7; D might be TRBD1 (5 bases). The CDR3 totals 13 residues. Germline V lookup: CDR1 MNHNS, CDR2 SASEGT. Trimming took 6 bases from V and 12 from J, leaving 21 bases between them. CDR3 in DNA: TGTGCCAGCAGGGATGACAGTTCGGTGGGTATGTACTTC. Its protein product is CASRDDSSVGMYF.

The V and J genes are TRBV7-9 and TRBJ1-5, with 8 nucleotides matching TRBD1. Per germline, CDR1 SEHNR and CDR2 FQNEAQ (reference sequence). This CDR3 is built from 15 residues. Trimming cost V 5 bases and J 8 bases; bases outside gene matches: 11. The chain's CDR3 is CASSPGQGLVEPQHF. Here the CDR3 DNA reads TGTGCCAGCAGCCCTGGACAGGGCCTGGTGGAGCCCCAGCATTTT.

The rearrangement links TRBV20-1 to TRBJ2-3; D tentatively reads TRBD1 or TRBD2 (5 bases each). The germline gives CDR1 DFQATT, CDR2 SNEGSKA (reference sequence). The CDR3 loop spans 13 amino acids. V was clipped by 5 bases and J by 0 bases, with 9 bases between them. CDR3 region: CSAWDPSTDTQYF. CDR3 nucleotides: TGCAGTGCTTGGGACCCTAGCACAGATACGCAGTATTTT.

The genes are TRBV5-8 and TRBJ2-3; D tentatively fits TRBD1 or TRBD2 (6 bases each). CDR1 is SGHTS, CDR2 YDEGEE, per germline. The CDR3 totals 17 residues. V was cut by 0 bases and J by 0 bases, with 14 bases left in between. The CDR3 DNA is TGTGCCAGCAGCTTGGGGAGGGGGGCGCCTAGCACAGATACGCAGTATTTT. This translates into CASSLGRGAPSTDTQYF. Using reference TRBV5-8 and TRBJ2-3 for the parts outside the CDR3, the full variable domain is EAGVTQSPTHLIKTRGQQATLRCSPISGHTSVYWYQQALGLGLQFLLWYDEGEERNRGNFPPRFSGRQFPNYSSELNVNALELEDSALYLCASSLGRGAPSTDTQYFGPGTRLTVL.

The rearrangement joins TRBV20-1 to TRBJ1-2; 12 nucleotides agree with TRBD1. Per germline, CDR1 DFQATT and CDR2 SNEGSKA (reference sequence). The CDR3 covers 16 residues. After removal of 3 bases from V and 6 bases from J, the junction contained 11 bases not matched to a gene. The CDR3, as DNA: TGCAGTGCTAGCCTCCCCCCGGGACAGGGGGCGGATGGCTACACCTTC. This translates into CSASLPPGQGADGYTF.

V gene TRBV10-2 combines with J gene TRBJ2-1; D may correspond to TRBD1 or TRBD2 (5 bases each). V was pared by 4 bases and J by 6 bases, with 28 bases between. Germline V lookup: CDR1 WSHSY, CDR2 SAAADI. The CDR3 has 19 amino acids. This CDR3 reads CASSGYEPGRPLKLNEQFF. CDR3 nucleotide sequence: TGCGCCAGCAGTGGATACGAACCGGGACGGCCACTAAAGCTCAATGAGCAGTTCTTC.

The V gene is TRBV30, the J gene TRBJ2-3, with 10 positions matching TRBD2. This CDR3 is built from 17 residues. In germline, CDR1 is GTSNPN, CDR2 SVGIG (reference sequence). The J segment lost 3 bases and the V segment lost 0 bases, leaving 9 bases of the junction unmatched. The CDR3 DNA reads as TGTGCCTGGAGTGTCCCCCCACTAGCGGGATCGACAGATACGCAGTATTTT. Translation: CAWSVPPLAGSTDTQYF. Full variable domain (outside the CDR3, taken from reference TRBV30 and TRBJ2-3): SQTIHQWPATLVQPVGSPLSLECTVEGTSNPNLYWYRQAAGRGLQLLFYSVGIGQISSEVPQNLSASRPQDRQFILSSKKLLLSDSGFYLCAWSVPPLAGSTDTQYFGPGTRLTVL.

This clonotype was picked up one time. For the CDR3, the DNA is TGTGCCAGCAGTTTAGGTCTAAATCCTGGCGAGCAGTACTTC. This gives the protein CASSLGLNPGEQYF. The rearrangement uses TRBV12-3 or TRBV12-4 and TRBJ2-7; the D is unclear. The CDR3 runs 14 residues. The V gene lost 1 base and the J gene lost 6 bases, with 13 bases spanning the gap.

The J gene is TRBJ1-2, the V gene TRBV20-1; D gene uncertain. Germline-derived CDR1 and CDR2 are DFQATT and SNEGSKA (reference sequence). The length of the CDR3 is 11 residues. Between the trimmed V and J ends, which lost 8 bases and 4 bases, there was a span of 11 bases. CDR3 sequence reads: CSLDTSYGYTF. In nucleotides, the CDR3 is TGCAGTCTAGACACCTCCTATGGCTACACCTTC.

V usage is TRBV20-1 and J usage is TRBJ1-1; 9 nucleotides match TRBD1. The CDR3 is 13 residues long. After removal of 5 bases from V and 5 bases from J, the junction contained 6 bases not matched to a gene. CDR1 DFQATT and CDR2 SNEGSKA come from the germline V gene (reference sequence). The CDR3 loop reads CSAGTGSRTEAFF. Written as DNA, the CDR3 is TGCAGTGCTGGGACAGGGTCTCGGACTGAAGCTTTCTTT.

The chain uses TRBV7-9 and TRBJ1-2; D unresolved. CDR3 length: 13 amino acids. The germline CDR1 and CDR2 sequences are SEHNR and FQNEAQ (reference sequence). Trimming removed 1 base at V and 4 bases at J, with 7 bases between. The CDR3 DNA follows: TGTGCCAGCAGCTTAGGACGGTCCTATGGCTACACCTTC. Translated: CASSLGRSYGYTF.

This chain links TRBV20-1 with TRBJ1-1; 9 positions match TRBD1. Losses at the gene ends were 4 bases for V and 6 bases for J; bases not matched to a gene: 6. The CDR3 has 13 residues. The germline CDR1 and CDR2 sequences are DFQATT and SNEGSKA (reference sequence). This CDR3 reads CSAKGQGVPEAFF. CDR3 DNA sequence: TGCAGTGCTAAGGGACAGGGCGTACCTGAAGCTTTCTTT.

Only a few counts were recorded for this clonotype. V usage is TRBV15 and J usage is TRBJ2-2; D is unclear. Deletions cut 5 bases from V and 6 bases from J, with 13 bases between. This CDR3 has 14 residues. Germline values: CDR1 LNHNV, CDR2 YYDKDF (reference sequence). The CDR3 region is CATSRVVVSGELFF. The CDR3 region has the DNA TGTGCCACCAGCCGAGTAGTAGTTTCCGGGGAGCTGTTTTTT. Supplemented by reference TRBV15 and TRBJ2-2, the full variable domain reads DAMVIQNPRYQVTQFGKPVTLSCSQTLNHNVMYWYQQKSSQAPKLLFHYYDKDFNNEADTPDNFQSRRPNTSFCFLDIRSPGLGDTAMYLCATSRVVVSGELFFGEGSRLTVL.